Below, 13 T cell receptor beta chains from the same sample are listed, as sequenced in a study of blood T cells in healthy people across ages. Then a second PCR, running about 7 to 11 cycles, was carried out with a sample-barcoded 5' primer and a J-beta primer mix. A single record per CDR3 protein comes from TCRdb applying MiXCR to the 5' RACE reads. Of under 850,000 distinct CDR3 sequences in the sample, 35% to 40% are singletons; the top ten hold 10% to 15%. The sample was blood. The receptors were sampled from a man between 18 and 29 years old in good health.

This clonotype was seen at least ten times. The rearrangement uses TRBV12-3 or TRBV12-4 and TRBJ2-3, with D unclear. Trimming stripped 6 bases from V and 2 bases from J, with 18 bases between. This CDR3 has 16 amino acids. CDR3 sequence (DNA): TGTGCCAGCAGCCTACTCGGGCCAACTAACACAGATACGCAGTATTTT. Protein sequence: CASSLLGPTNTDTQYF.

The gene calls are TRBV5-1 and TRBJ2-1; the D gene is possibly TRBD1 (6 bases). From germline, CDR1 is SGHRS and CDR2 YFSETQ. V was cut by 3 bases and J by 5 bases, with 9 bases left in between. This CDR3 comprises 13 residues. The CDR3 region has the DNA TGCGCCAGCAGCTGGGGGCCTAACAATGAGCAGTTCTTC. Its protein product is CASSWGPNNEQFF.

This clonotype appeared a few times. The CDR3 DNA sequence: TGTGCCAGCAGCTTAGAATCTCAGGCTAGCGGGGGCCCAATAGATACGCAGTATTTT. Residues: CASSLESQASGGPIDTQYF. The V and J genes are TRBV7-8 and TRBJ2-3; 10 bases align to TRBD2. The CDR3 has 19 amino acids. The germline V gene encodes CDR1 SGHVS and CDR2 FQNEAQ. With 1 base clipped from V and 5 bases from J, the junction kept 15 bases outside the gene matches.

This clonotype has only a few counts. At one of its ends the junction is not consistent with the germline gene, which may arise from a read error. The chain uses TRBV15 and TRBJ2-3; D remains unclear. The CDR3 spans 12 residues. CDR1 and CDR2 (germline): LNHNV, YYDKDF (reference sequence). The CDR3 is CATSRDRDPQYF. DNA for the CDR3: TGTGCCACCAGCAGAGACCGAGATCCGCAGTATTTT.

This clonotype was seen a single time. A read error may account for a junction end that differs from germline. The V and J genes are TRBV10-2 and TRBJ2-7; D may be TRBD1 (5 bases). The CDR3 length is 13 residues. Germline V gives CDR1 WSHSY, CDR2 SAAADI. Written as DNA, the CDR3 is TGCTCCAGTCTTGGGGCTAGCTCCTACGAGCAGTACTTC. Encoded protein: CSSLGASSYEQYF.

This clonotype was observed a handful of times. This chain uses TRBV5-1 with TRBJ1-4, with a possible D match to TRBD1 (5 bases). Germline loops: CDR1 SGHRS, CDR2 YFSETQ. This CDR3 contains 15 residues. V was pared by 4 bases and J by 7 bases, with 17 bases between. DNA for the CDR3: TGCGCCAGCAGCCGCAACGGGGCAGGGTCTGAAAAACTGTTTTTT. Amino acids: CASSRNGAGSEKLFF.

This clonotype was found a few times. This chain joins TRBV5-1 and TRBJ2-1, with 9 bases fitting TRBD1. J lost 0 bases, V lost 4 bases, and 2 bases had no gene match. The CDR3 extends over 15 amino acids. Looked up from germline, CDR1 is SGHRS and CDR2 is YFSETQ. CDR3: CASSAQGASYNEQFF. As DNA, the CDR3 is TGCGCCAGCAGCGCACAGGGGGCCTCCTACAATGAGCAGTTCTTC. The full variable domain, with the rest looked up from reference TRBV5-1 and TRBJ2-1, is KAGVTQTPRYLIKTRGQQVTLSCSPISGHRSVSWYQQTPGQGLQFLFEYFSETQRNKGNFPGRFSGRQFSNSRSEMNVSTLELGDSALYLCASSAQGASYNEQFFGPGTRLTVL.

The chain has TRBV20-1 and TRBJ2-4; D is ambiguous. The CDR3 is 12 amino acids. The germline gives CDR1 DFQATT, CDR2 SNEGSKA (reference sequence). V lost 1 base to trimming and J lost 8 bases, with 9 bases between them. In DNA form, the CDR3 reads TGCAGTGCTAGAGGAGAGTGGGACATTCAGTACTTC. Residues: CSARGEWDIQYF.

This clonotype showed up just a few times. The V gene is TRBV7-9, the J gene TRBJ2-7; D is unclear. Germline assignment: CDR1 SEHNR and CDR2 FQNEAQ (reference sequence). V lost 7 bases and J 5 bases, leaving 15 bases between the germline ends. This CDR3 is built from 13 residues. The CDR3 spells CASTPLVAHEQYF. The CDR3 DNA sequence: TGTGCCAGCACCCCACTCGTTGCCCACGAGCAGTACTTC. The entire variable domain, with the rest obtained from reference TRBV7-9 and TRBJ2-7, is as follows: DTGVSQNPRHKITKRGQNVTFRCDPISEHNRLYWYRQTLGQGPEFLTYFQNEAQLEKSRLLSDRFSAERPKGSFSTLEIQRTEQGDSAMYLCASTPLVAHEQYFGPGTRLTVT.

This chain uses TRBV6-5 with TRBJ1-1; D perhaps matches TRBD1 (5 bases). V lost 2 bases and J 0 bases, leaving 10 bases between the germline ends. Germline values: CDR1 MNHEY, CDR2 SVGAGI. The CDR3 is 15 amino acids. The CDR3: CASSYGTEMNTEAFF. CDR3 bases: TGTGCCAGCAGTTACGGGACCGAGATGAACACTGAAGCTTTCTTT.

The chain joins TRBV2 to TRBJ2-5; TRBD2 agrees at 9 bases. The CDR3 runs to 15 residues. Losses at the gene ends were 3 bases for V and 3 bases for J; bases not matched to a gene: 5. Germline-derived CDR1 and CDR2 are SNHLY and FYNNEI. This chain's CDR3 is CASSERRGGKETQYF. CDR3 in DNA: TGTGCCAGCAGTGAGCGGCGGGGGGGCAAAGAGACCCAGTACTTC.

The V and J genes are TRBV7-2 and TRBJ1-5; tentative D call: TRBD1 (6 bases). Trimming removed 1 base from V and 5 bases from J, with 15 bases in between. CDR3 length: 16 residues. CDR1 and CDR2 (germline): SGHTA, FQGNSA. CDR3 amino acids: CASSLGSRGNYQPQHF. CDR3 bases: TGTGCCAGCAGCTTAGGGTCCAGGGGAAACTATCAGCCCCAGCATTTT. The full variable domain, in which reference TRBV7-2 and TRBJ1-5 provide the parts outside the CDR3, is GAGVSQSPSNKVTEKGKDVELRCDPISGHTALYWYRQSLGQGLEFLIYFQGNSAPDKSGLPSDRFSAERTGGSVSTLTIQRTQQEDSAVYLCASSLGSRGNYQPQHFGDGTRLSIL.

The rearrangement links TRBV3-1 to TRBJ1-2; D unclear. CDR3 length equals 15 residues. The germline gives CDR1 LGHDT, CDR2 YNNKEL (reference sequence). Trimming took off 1 base at V and 2 bases at J, with 11 bases between the two ends. CDR3 amino acids: CASSQVYSLNYGYTF. CDR3 coding DNA: TGTGCCAGCAGCCAAGTCTACAGTCTCAACTATGGCTACACCTTC.